The 23 T cell receptor beta chains presented below share a single source sample, sequenced in a study of radiotherapy plus CTLA-4 blockade in lung cancer. TCRdb keeps only in-frame clones here, not all; method: immunoSEQ multiplex PCR. The data show approximately 35,000 clones, around 83% seen once. The sequencing here drew on peripheral blood, taken from a patient treated with radiotherapy plus ipilimumab. The origin of the receptors is a human donor with non-small cell lung cancer who had stable disease on radiotherapy plus ipilimumab.

The rearrangement joins TRBV28 to TRBJ2-3; 10 positions agree with TRBD2. CDR3 length: 13 amino acids. Germline loops: CDR1 MDHEN, CDR2 SYDVKM. V was pared by 4 bases and J by 14 bases, with 9 bases of the junction left unmatched. CDR3 nucleotide sequence: TGTGCCAGCAGTTCGCTAGCGGGAGAGATCCCGTATTTT. Translating gives CASSSLAGEIPYF. Full variable domain (remainder filled in from reference TRBV28 and TRBJ2-3): DVKVTQSSRYLVKRTGEKVFLECVQDMDHENMFWYRQDPGLGLRLIYFSYDVKMKEKGDIPEGYSVSREKKERFSLILESASTNQTSMYLCASSSLAGEIPYFGPGTRLTVL.

There are a few counts of this clone. The chain has TRBV27 and TRBJ2-5; 12 positions agree with TRBD1. The length of the CDR3 is 15 residues. From germline, CDR1 is MNHEY and CDR2 SMNVEV (reference sequence). V lost 4 bases and J lost 4; bases outside the gene matches: 4. The CDR3 loop is CASSSGTGGVETQYF. As DNA, the CDR3 is TGTGCCAGCAGTTCGGGGACAGGGGGCGTAGAGACCCAGTACTTC.

The chain uses TRBV7-2 and TRBJ1-3, with D tentatively TRBD1 (5 bases). V was clipped by 3 bases and J by 4 bases, with 13 bases between them. CDR1 SGHTA and CDR2 FQGNSA come from the germline V gene. This CDR3 region has 15 residues. This chain's CDR3 is CASSLAQGNGNTIYF. Written as DNA, the CDR3 is TGTGCCAGCAGCTTGGCCCAGGGAAACGGAAACACCATATATTTT.

The rearrangement joins TRBV9 to TRBJ2-1, with a weak D call TRBD1 (8 bases). In germline, CDR1 is SGDLS, CDR2 YYNGEE. Trimming took off 3 bases at V and 3 bases at J, with 13 bases between the two ends. The CDR3 is 15 residues long. This CDR3 is CASSEGGTGYNEQFF. CDR3 DNA sequence: TGTGCCAGCAGCGAGGGGGGGACAGGCTACAATGAGCAGTTCTTC.

The rearrangement joins TRBV7-9 to TRBJ2-5, with 8 bases lining up with TRBD1. Germline V gene data show CDR1 as SEHNR and CDR2 as FQNEAQ (reference sequence). CDR3 length: 11 residues. Trimming at V came to 5 bases and at J to 10 bases, leaving 3 bases not matched to a gene. CDR3 residues: CASSQQGDQYF. The CDR3 DNA is TGTGCCAGCAGCCAACAGGGGGACCAGTACTTC.

The chain couples TRBV6-1 to TRBJ2-3; D is undetermined. CDR3 size: 14 residues. Trimming took 4 bases from V and 0 from J, leaving 8 bases between them. The V gene's germline CDR1 is MNHNS and CDR2 SASEGT. The CDR3 DNA follows: TGTGCCAGCAGTGTAGAACGTAGCACAGATACGCAGTATTTT. It is translated as CASSVERSTDTQYF.

This rearrangement joins TRBV28 to TRBJ1-2; 8 bases are a match to TRBD1. V lost 3 bases and J lost 4; bases outside the gene matches: 19. The CDR3 has 19 amino acids. Looked up from germline, CDR1 is MDHEN and CDR2 is SYDVKM. In DNA, the CDR3 is TGTGCCAGCAGTTTCCAAGTTAGGTCGTCAGGGGGCGCGAGCTATGGCTACACCTTC. It specifies CASSFQVRSSGGASYGYTF.

The DNA of the CDR3 is TGTGCCATCAGCGGGAATCCCTACGAGCAGTACTTC. It yields the protein CAISGNPYEQYF. V is TRBV10-3 and J is TRBJ2-7; TRBD2 might be the D (5 bases). The length of the CDR3 is 12 residues. The V end was cut by 6 bases, the J end by 2 bases, with 8 bases between. Germline V gene sequence: CDR1 ENHRY, CDR2 SYGVKD.

This chain links TRBV5-1 with TRBJ1-5, with 7 bases that match TRBD1. J lost 7 bases, V lost 0 bases, and 4 bases had no gene match. Germline lookup yields CDR1 SGHRS and CDR2 YFSETQ. This CDR3 has 14 residues. CDR3 loop: CASSLEGGRQPQHF. The CDR3 DNA sequence: TGCGCCAGCAGCTTGGAAGGGGGCAGGCAGCCCCAGCATTTT.

This chain links TRBV2 with TRBJ2-5; unclear D gene. The CDR3 has 15 residues. Germline CDR1 reads SNHLY; CDR2 reads FYNNEI. The germline V and J ends were trimmed by 4 bases and 1 base, with 13 bases remaining between them. CDR3 sequence: CASSVTLTSQETQYF. CDR3 nucleotides: TGTGCCAGCAGTGTGACACTCACCAGCCAAGAGACCCAGTACTTC.

This clone has only one observation. The V call is TRBV27, the J call TRBJ1-5, with TRBD1 identical over 7 bases. CDR1 and CDR2 (germline): MNHEY, SMNVEV (reference sequence). The CDR3 covers 15 residues. J gave up 7 bases and V 4 bases, and 10 bases lay outside the gene matches. This CDR3 reads CASSSGRGSQQPQHF. The CDR3 DNA reads as TGTGCCAGCAGTTCTGGCAGGGGGTCACAACAGCCCCAGCATTTT.

This sequence joins TRBV5-4 and TRBJ2-1; the match to TRBD2 covers 7 bases. The CDR3 length is 13 residues. Germline-derived CDR1 and CDR2 are SGHNT and YYREEE (reference sequence). The ends lost 3 bases at V and 5 bases at J; junction bases unmatched: 2. The CDR3 reads CASSSAGDNEQFF. Written as DNA, the CDR3 is TGTGCCAGCAGCTCCGCGGGAGACAATGAGCAGTTCTTC. Filled out from reference TRBV5-4 and TRBJ2-1, the complete variable domain reads ETGVTQSPTHLIKTRGQQVTLRCSSQSGHNTVSWYQQALGQGPQFIFQYYREEENGRGNFPPRFSGLQFPNYSSELNVNALELDDSALYLCASSSAGDNEQFFGPGTRLTVL.

The chain is built from TRBV5-8 and TRBJ2-7; 10 bases align to TRBD1. CDR1 and CDR2 (germline): SGHTS, YDEGEE. CDR3 size: 15 residues. Trimming removed 6 bases from V and 1 base from J; junction bases left unmatched: 7. The CDR3 sequence: CASITGQGVSYEQYF. The CDR3 region has the DNA TGTGCCAGCATCACCGGACAGGGGGTTTCCTACGAGCAGTACTTC.

The V gene is TRBV5-1, the J gene TRBJ1-2; 8 bases are shared with TRBD1. J gave up 6 bases and V 0 bases, and 1 base lay outside the gene matches. CDR1 SGHRS and CDR2 YFSETQ come from the germline V gene. There are 13 residues in the CDR3. The CDR3 reads CASSLGTGHGYTF. The CDR3 DNA is TGCGCCAGCAGCTTGGGGACAGGGCATGGCTACACCTTC. The variable domain in full, with the rest retrieved from reference TRBV5-1 and TRBJ1-2, is KAGVTQTPRYLIKTRGQQVTLSCSPISGHRSVSWYQQTPGQGLQFLFEYFSETQRNKGNFPGRFSGRQFSNSRSEMNVSTLELGDSALYLCASSLGTGHGYTFGSGTRLTVV.

The V gene is TRBV28, the J gene TRBJ2-3, with 11 bases identical to TRBD1. The V and J ends lost 1 base and 3 bases, in that order; junction bases with no gene match: 6. The CDR3 covers 17 residues. Germline CDR1 reads MDHEN; CDR2 reads SYDVKM. This CDR3 reads CASSLSQGDRGTDTQYF. CDR3 DNA: TGTGCCAGCAGTTTATCCCAGGGGGACAGGGGGACAGATACGCAGTATTTT.

This chain links TRBV5-6 with TRBJ2-1, with 10 nucleotides matching TRBD2. Germline-derived CDR1 and CDR2 are SGHDT and YYEEEE. With 2 bases clipped from V and 6 bases from J, the junction kept 5 bases outside the gene matches. The CDR3 is made up of 15 amino acids. DNA for the CDR3: TGTGCCAGCAGCTTCATAGCGGGAGGCTTCAATGAGCAGTTCTTC. It codes for CASSFIAGGFNEQFF.

The chain carries TRBV6-5 and TRBJ1-5; maybe TRBD1 (6 bases). Germline CDR1 reads MNHEY; CDR2 reads SVGAGI. The CDR3 has 14 residues. The V end was cut by 4 bases, the J end by 6 bases, with 13 bases between. The CDR3 nucleotides are TGTGCCAGCAGTTCCGACAGGACGGGTCAGCCCCAGCATTTT. Encoded protein: CASSSDRTGQPQHF.

The V and J genes are TRBV7-2 and TRBJ2-3, with D perhaps TRBD2 (7 bases). Trimming stripped 0 bases from V and 0 bases from J, with 13 bases between. The CDR3 covers 17 residues. From germline, CDR1 is SGHTA and CDR2 FQGNSA. CDR3 region: CASSLAGGGTSTDTQYF. The CDR3 DNA reads TGTGCCAGCAGCTTAGCTGGGGGGGGCACTAGCACAGATACGCAGTATTTT.

The chain carries TRBV5-4 and TRBJ1-2, with 7 bases fitting TRBD1. The CDR3 runs to 14 residues. Germline V gene lookup returns CDR1 SGHNT and CDR2 YYREEE (reference sequence). J lost 4 bases, V lost 2 bases, and 5 bases had no gene match. In DNA, the CDR3 is TGTGCCAGCAGCTTCACCGGGACAGCCTATGGCTACACCTTC. It encodes CASSFTGTAYGYTF.

The gene calls are TRBV28 and TRBJ2-1, with D perhaps TRBD2 (6 bases). The CDR3 totals 16 residues. The V gene lost 7 bases and the J gene lost 7 bases, with 23 bases spanning the gap. Germline assignment: CDR1 MDHEN and CDR2 SYDVKM. In nucleotides, the CDR3 is TGTGCCAGCAATCTAGGATGGGGAAATGGAGGGAATGAGCAGTTCTTC. Its protein is CASNLGWGNGGNEQFF.

The chain couples TRBV28 to TRBJ2-7; the match to TRBD2 covers 11 bases. There are 14 residues in the CDR3. CDR1 MDHEN and CDR2 SYDVKM come from the germline V gene. Trimming took 7 bases from V and 4 from J; bases not matched to a gene: 6. The CDR3 sequence: CASTPLAGEYEQYF. The CDR3 nucleotides read TGTGCCAGCACCCCACTAGCGGGAGAGTACGAGCAGTACTTC.

The J gene is TRBJ1-2, the V gene TRBV28; D possibly corresponds to TRBD1 (5 bases). Per germline, CDR1 MDHEN and CDR2 SYDVKM. Trimming pared 5 bases from V and 2 bases from J, leaving 6 bases between. The CDR3 totals 12 residues. The CDR3 nucleotides read TGTGCCAGCAGTGGGGGGAACTATGGCTACACCTTC. It specifies CASSGGNYGYTF.

V and J are TRBV27 and TRBJ2-5, with a possible D match to TRBD1 (5 bases). The CDR3 runs to 13 residues. In germline, CDR1 is MNHEY, CDR2 SMNVEV (reference sequence). Trimming pared 6 bases from V and 1 base from J, leaving 9 bases between. The CDR3 loop reads CASRPDSQETQYF. The DNA for the CDR3 is TGTGCCAGCAGACCCGACAGCCAAGAGACCCAGTACTTC.